Listed below are T cell receptor beta chains from one sample, sequenced in a study of cytomegalovirus exposure and HLA in healthy donors. Using immunoSEQ multiplex PCR, the repertoire was profiled, and TCRdb retains in-frame clones only, with some absent. The sample consists of 190,000 or so clones, around 81% of them appearing once. Sequencing was performed on PBMCs. The receptors stem from a young woman in good health and CMV-seropositive. Both conserved end residues are part of each CDR3. The D gene is left open where the match is weak. Clone size is not always given. Where it is, it says once, few, many or a class for expanded clones.

TRBD2 TRBJ2-1 TRBV9 - CASSGASGEGSYNEQFF TGTGCCAGCAGCGGGGCTAGCGGGGAAGGGTCCTACAATGAGCAGTTCTTC
TRBD1 TRBJ2-7 TRBV10-3 - CAITIGQGGGEQYF TGTGCCATCACTATCGGACAGGGGGGAGGCGAGCAGTACTTC
- TRBJ2-6 TRBV18 - CASSPSTGANVLTF TGTGCCAGCTCACCGAGCACTGGGGCCAACGTCCTGACTTTC
- TRBJ1-2 TRBV10-3 - CAIGAGVVAGYTF TGTGCCATCGGCGCCGGGGTCGTCGCTGGCTACACCTTC
TRBD1 TRBJ2-2 TRBV6-5 once CASSYGAGTGTGELFF TGTGCCAGCAGTTACGGGGCCGGGACAGGCACCGGGGAGCTGTTTTTT
- TRBJ1-2 TRBV5-4 - CASSPQEVYGYTF TGTGCCAGCAGCCCTCAAGAGGTTTATGGCTACACCTTC
- TRBJ2-1 TRBV14 - CASSQEGGATYNEQFF TGTGCCAGCAGCCAAGAAGGGGGGGCTACCTACAATGAGCAGTTCTTC
- TRBJ1-6 TRBV9 - CASSSTGSKLDSPLHF TGTGCCAGCAGCTCCACAGGGTCTAAGTTGGATTCACCCCTCCACTTT
- TRBJ2-7 TRBV7-9 - CASSDHFYEQYF TGTGCCAGCAGCGATCACTTCTACGAGCAGTACTTC
- TRBJ2-2 TRBV13 - CAFHTATNTGELFF TGTGCCTTCCATACAGCTACGAACACCGGGGAGCTGTTTTTT
- TRBJ2-7 TRBV13 few CASSLETDYEQYF TGTGCCAGCAGCTTAGAGACAGACTACGAGCAGTACTTC
TRBD1 TRBJ1-1 TRBV6-1 - CASRERQGGGTEAFF TGTGCCAGCAGAGAGCGACAGGGAGGCGGCACTGAAGCTTTCTTT
TRBD2 TRBJ2-5 TRBV19 - CASKISGGRGETQYF TGTGCCAGTAAGATTAGCGGGGGCCGGGGAGAGACCCAGTACTTC
TRBD2 TRBJ2-3 TRBV6-1 - CAGSGGLTDTQYF TGTGCCGGGAGCGGGGGGCTCACAGATACGCAGTATTTT
TRBD1 TRBJ1-4 TRBV5-6 - CASGNRGVEKLFF TGTGCCAGCGGAAACAGGGGCGTCGAAAAACTGTTTTTT
- TRBJ1-1 TRBV19 - CASSISYRLGTEAFF TGTGCCAGTAGTATTTCTTACAGGTTGGGGACTGAAGCTTTCTTT
- TRBJ2-5 TRBV5-1 - CASSPGTTEQETQYF TGCGCCAGCAGCCCCGGGACAACAGAACAAGAGACCCAGTACTTC
- TRBJ1-4 TRBV7-9 - CASSLDREGEKLFF TGTGCCAGCAGCTTAGACAGGGAGGGTGAAAAACTGTTTTTT
- TRBJ2-3 TRBV7-2 - CASSSTVYTQYF TGTGCCAGCAGCTCCACAGTATATACGCAGTATTTT
- TRBJ2-1 TRBV5-1 - CASSLATRVSSYNEQFF TGCGCCAGCAGCTTGGCCACTCGGGTGAGCTCCTACAATGAGCAGTTCTTC
- TRBJ1-1 TRBV11-1 - CASSLETVNTEAFF TGTGCCAGCAGCTTAGAGACAGTTAACACTGAAGCTTTCTTT
- TRBJ1-2 TRBV10-3 - CAIGARYGYTF TGTGCCATCGGGGCCCGCTATGGCTACACCTTC
TRBD1 TRBJ1-2 TRBV29-1 few CSVDPTGGGYTF TGCAGCGTTGACCCCACAGGGGGAGGCTACACCTTC
- TRBJ2-3 TRBV4-3 - CASSQGRLLDTQYF TGCGCCAGCAGCCAAGGGAGGCTCCTCGATACGCAGTATTTT
TRBD2 TRBJ2-1 TRBV28 once CASSLRLGGGAGNEQFF TGTGCCAGCAGTTTAAGGTTAGGCGGGGGGGCAGGTAATGAGCAGTTCTTC
TRBD1 TRBJ1-1 TRBV5-1 once CASSVTGTGRTEAFF TGCGCCAGCAGCGTTACCGGGACAGGACGGACTGAAGCTTTCTTT
- TRBJ2-7 TRBV10-3 - CAISRTSGPLRGEQYF TGTGCCATCAGTCGTACTTCAGGACCGCTTCGGGGGGAGCAGTACTTC
TRBD1 TRBJ2-2 TRBV29-1 - CSVKNGTGWAGELFF TGCAGCGTTAAGAATGGGACAGGGTGGGCCGGGGAGCTGTTTTTT
TRBD1 TRBJ1-4 TRBV27 - CASSPRGNEKLFF TGTGCCAGCAGTCCCAGGGGGAATGAAAAACTGTTTTTT
- TRBJ2-1 TRBV19 - CASTSPGRDNEQFF TGTGCCAGTACCTCCCCGGGCAGGGACAATGAGCAGTTCTTC
TRBD1 TRBJ2-5 TRBV19 - CASTPGQGWETQYF TGTGCCAGTACCCCCGGACAGGGTTGGGAGACCCAGTACTTC
TRBD2 TRBJ2-5 TRBV6-5 - CASTGTSKTQYF TGTGCCAGCACCGGGACTAGCAAGACCCAGTACTTC
TRBD1 TRBJ2-5 TRBV2 - CASSDRDRSQETQYF TGTGCCAGCAGCGACCGGGACAGGTCCCAAGAGACCCAGTACTTC
- TRBJ1-2 TRBV4-2 few CASSQGEGRLSGSGYTF TGTGCCAGCAGCCAGGGGGAGGGGCGACTGTCGGGTTCTGGCTACACCTTC
- TRBJ1-1 TRBV19 - CATRSNTEAFF TGTGCCACCAGGTCGAACACTGAAGCTTTCTTT
TRBD1 TRBJ1-6 TRBV11-2 - CASSLQQGAGTPLHF TGTGCCAGCAGCTTACAACAGGGGGCAGGGACACCCCTCCACTTT
- TRBJ2-7 TRBV4-3 - CASSRLTRGYEQYF TGCGCCAGCAGCAGACTTACAAGGGGCTACGAGCAGTACTTC
- TRBJ2-5 TRBV5-6 once CASSPLDSNGQETQYF TGTGCCAGCAGTCCGTTGGACTCTAACGGACAAGAGACCCAGTACTTC
TRBD1 TRBJ1-1 TRBV29-1 - CSVDGTGNSNTEAFF TGCAGCGTAGACGGGACAGGCAATTCGAACACTGAAGCTTTCTTT
- TRBJ2-3 TRBV7-8 - CASSLPLWGFGGAGATDTQYF TGTGCCAGCAGCTTACCCCTTTGGGGGTTCGGTGGCGCGGGGGCCACAGATACGCAGTATTTT
TRBD2 TRBJ2-7 TRBV6-6 - CASSPAGTSGTYEQYF TGTGCCAGCAGTCCCGCCGGGACTAGCGGTACCTACGAGCAGTACTTC
TRBD2 TRBJ2-7 TRBV25-1 - CASSVGTTLSYEQYF TGTGCCAGCAGTGTTGGGACTACCCTCTCCTACGAGCAGTACTTC
TRBD2 TRBJ2-2 TRBV2 - CASRLLAGGSGELFF TGTGCCAGCAGGCTACTAGCGGGGGGTTCCGGGGAGCTGTTTTTT
- TRBJ1-2 TRBV19 once CASTVSRGANGYTF TGTGCCAGTACCGTATCTCGGGGGGCAAATGGCTACACCTTC
TRBD1 TRBJ1-1 TRBV5-1 - CASSRGTGAEAFF TGCGCCAGCAGCCGCGGGACAGGGGCTGAAGCTTTCTTT
- TRBJ1-2 TRBV11-2 - CASSRQVSGYTF TGTGCCAGCAGCCGACAGGTTTCTGGCTACACCTTC
- TRBJ2-7 TRBV23-1 few CATPERTKAYEQYF TGCGCCACCCCCGAGCGGACGAAAGCCTACGAGCAGTACTTC
TRBD1 TRBJ1-2 TRBV9 few CASSLRDSIYGYTF TGTGCCAGCAGCCTCAGGGACAGCATCTATGGCTACACCTTC
TRBD2 TRBJ2-2 TRBV5-4 - CASSFSGAPNTGELFF TGTGCCAGCAGCTTTAGCGGGGCTCCTAACACCGGGGAGCTGTTTTTT
TRBD1 TRBJ1-6 TRBV5-1 - CASSPWGQDNSPLHF TGCGCCAGCAGCCCCTGGGGACAGGATAATTCACCCCTCCACTTT
- TRBJ2-3 TRBV7-2 - CASSLRGGDTQYF TGTGCCAGCAGCCTTAGAGGTGGGGATACGCAGTATTTT
TRBD1 TRBJ2-3 TRBV9 - CASSAGQGMSTDTQYF TGTGCCAGCAGCGCAGGACAGGGGATGAGCACAGATACGCAGTATTTT
TRBD2 TRBJ2-3 TRBV7-2 - CASSLFWTSGYTDTQYF TGTGCCAGCAGCTTATTTTGGACTAGCGGGTACACAGATACGCAGTATTTT
TRBD1 TRBJ1-4 TRBV2 - CASRGTGGVREKLFF TGTGCCAGCAGGGGGACAGGGGGCGTTCGGGAAAAACTGTTTTTT
TRBD2 TRBJ2-3 TRBV5-1 - CASSRGVGPTDTQYF TGCGCCAGCAGCCGGGGGGTAGGCCCCACAGATACGCAGTATTTT
TRBD1 TRBJ1-6 TRBV4-2 few CASRLRDRDSPLHF TGTGCCAGCAGACTCCGGGACAGAGATTCACCCCTCCACTTT
TRBD1 TRBJ1-2 TRBV4-1 - CASSQAVDRPIYGYTF TGCGCCAGCAGCCAAGCCGTGGACAGGCCCATCTATGGCTACACCTTC
- TRBJ2-5 TRBV21-1 once CASRRTDQETQYF TGTGCCAGCAGGAGGACAGACCAAGAGACCCAGTACTTC
- TRBJ1-2 TRBV4-3 - CASSQDVFSGTGYTF TGCGCCAGCAGCCAAGATGTGTTTTCGGGTACGGGCTACACCTTC
- TRBJ2-7 TRBV25-1 - CASSVTTITGLEQYF TGTGCCAGCAGTGTAACTACCATCACAGGTCTCGAGCAGTACTTC